This T cell receptor (beta chain) was identified in a study of cytomegalovirus exposure and HLA in healthy donors. The study's findings and limits: 164 TCR beta chains were listed as cytomegalovirus-associated. Per published reports, the classifier diagnosed cytomegalovirus status with high specificity and sensitivity. In a later analysis, first-cohort TCR clusters were found to tend to co-occur in the 100 to 150 validation repertoires.

A note on this clone: Its antigen is not identified.

Generated by immunoSEQ multiplex PCR, the TCRdb table keeps only in-frame clones and is missing some. The sample consists of 260,000 or so clones, more than 75% of them appearing once. Trimming took 2 bases from V and 4 from J, leaving 12 bases between them. CDR1 is MDHEN, CDR2 SYDVKM, per germline. The CDR3 loop spans 14 amino acids. The J gene is TRBJ2-7, the V gene TRBV28; possibly TRBD2 for D (5 bases). The source material was PBMCs. The TCR was taken from a woman between 18 and 30 years old in good health and CMV-seronegative. CDR3 residues: CASSLGPSQYEQYF. CDR3 sequence (DNA): TGTGCCAGCAGTTTAGGGCCTAGCCAATACGAGCAGTACTTC.